These 25 T cell receptor beta chains were all obtained from the same sample, sequenced in a study of CD8+CD57+ T cells in acquired aplastic anemia. Genomic DNA served as template for TCR beta VDJ and CDR3 profiling. In TCRdb, the reads were re-called with MiXCR into one record per CDR3 protein. The sample shows fewer than 250,000 distinct CDR3 sequences, roughly half of them seen only once. The specimen was sorted CD4+, CD8+, or CD8+CD57+ T cells (not recorded which) from PBMCs. The receptors here all came from a human donor in good health, serving as a control.

This clonotype was seen many times. The genes are TRBV27 and TRBJ2-7; D may be TRBD1 or TRBD2 (5 bases each). CDR1 and CDR2 from the germline V gene are MNHEY and SMNVEV (reference sequence). Trimming cost V 2 bases and J 2 bases, with 19 bases left between them. There are 17 residues in the CDR3. This CDR3 reads CASSLKGPNPTPYEQYF. The DNA for the CDR3 is TGTGCCAGCAGTTTAAAGGGACCTAACCCTACCCCCTACGAGCAGTACTTC.

As regards this clonotype: Likely a read error: the CDR3 ends without its conserved phenylalanine or tryptophan. Because the CDR3's place on the DNA is in doubt, the DNA is left out and the CDR3 is given as listed by TCRdb. V gene TRBV29-1 combines with J gene TRBJ1-1. The CDR3 comprises 12 residues, both ends counted. Germline lookup yields CDR1 SQVTM and CDR2 ANQGSEA. The CDR3 loop is CSVGGRAVGLAA.

The chain joins TRBV24-1 to TRBJ2-3; 9 bases align to TRBD2. There are 16 residues in the CDR3. After removal of 5 bases from V and 5 bases from J, the junction contained 10 bases not matched to a gene. Germline loops: CDR1 KGHDR, CDR2 SFDVKD. CDR3 amino acids: CATSAPIAGEGDTQYF. CDR3 coding DNA: TGTGCCACCAGTGCCCCCATAGCGGGAGAGGGAGATACGCAGTATTTT.

Worth noting for this clonotype: An end of the junction does not agree with germline; a read error may underlie this. The V gene is TRBV5-1, the J gene TRBJ2-3; 12 nucleotides agree with TRBD2. Germline V gene data show CDR1 as SGHRS and CDR2 as YFSETQ. The CDR3 is 16 residues long. The CDR3 protein is CASRLASGGALDTQYF. The CDR3, as DNA: TGCGCCAGCCGCTTGGCTAGCGGGGGGGCCTTAGATACGCAGTATTTT.

This sequence joins TRBV29-1 and TRBJ1-1; 7 positions agree with TRBD1. Trimming cost V 7 bases and J 3 bases; bases outside gene matches: 2. The CDR3 contains 11 residues. Germline CDR1 SQVTM, CDR2 ANQGSEA. This CDR3 is CSDTGDTEAFF. The CDR3 DNA reads as TGCAGCGACACAGGGGACACTGAAGCTTTCTTT.

V and J are TRBV20-1 and TRBJ1-5; no firm D call. The CDR3 loop spans 14 amino acids. CDR1 is DFQATT, CDR2 SNEGSKA, per germline (reference sequence). The CDR3 region has the DNA TGCAACGCTCACAGTGCTCAGGGCAATCAGCCCCAGCATTTT. It specifies CNAHSAQGNQPQHF.

DNA of the CDR3: TGTGCCAGCAGCGTAGCGGGCAGGGGGCTCTACGAGCAGTACTTC. Translated, it gives CASSVAGRGLYEQYF. The V call is TRBV9, the J call TRBJ2-7, with TRBD1 matching 8 bases. V lost 0 bases and J lost 3; bases outside the gene matches: 5. The CDR3 loop spans 15 amino acids. The V gene's germline CDR1 is SGDLS and CDR2 YYNGEE.

The V gene is TRBV7-2, the J gene TRBJ1-2; D is ambiguous. Trimming took off 5 bases at V and 8 bases at J, with 9 bases between the two ends. The CDR3 spans 11 residues. The germline V gene encodes CDR1 SGHTA and CDR2 FQGNSA. In nucleotides, the CDR3 is TGTGCCAGCAGCGCTTCAGTCGGCTACACCTTC. Residues: CASSASVGYTF.

Note on this clonotype: At one end, the junction sequence differs from germline, possibly due to a read error. The chain joins TRBV10-2 to TRBJ1-5; TRBD1 matches at 9 bases. This CDR3 contains 13 residues. Germline V gene lookup returns CDR1 WSHSY and CDR2 SAAADI. The CDR3 DNA follows: TGTGCCAGCAGGACAGGGGGCAATCAGCCCCAGCATTTT. It yields the protein CASRTGGNQPQHF.

This clonotype was seen repeatedly, ten times or more. This rearrangement joins TRBV11-2 to TRBJ2-7; 8 positions match TRBD2. Trimming at V came to 2 bases and at J to 7 bases, leaving 4 bases not matched to a gene. Germline V gives CDR1 SGHAT, CDR2 FQNNGV. The CDR3 is 13 amino acids. Here the CDR3 DNA reads TGTGCCAGCAGCTTATTCACGGGAGGGGAGCAGTACTTC. Protein: CASSLFTGGEQYF.

The chain uses TRBV10-3 and TRBJ2-7; 12 nucleotides line up with TRBD2. Germline V CDR1 and CDR2: ENHRY, SYGVKD. J gave up 0 bases and V 4 bases, and 7 bases lay outside the gene matches. CDR3 length equals 17 residues. CDR3 loop: CAISVSTSGGLSYEQYF. CDR3 DNA sequence: TGTGCCATCAGTGTATCCACTAGCGGGGGGCTCTCCTACGAGCAGTACTTC.

A note on this clonotype: This may stem from a read error, because a much larger clone lies one nucleotide away. Lacking the conserved final phenylalanine or tryptophan, this CDR3 likely reflects a read error. This chain connects TRBV7-2 to TRBJ1-3; no definite D call. The CDR3 is made up of 16 amino acids. Trimming took 5 bases from V and 0 from J, leaving 14 bases between them. The germline V gene has CDR1 SGHTA and CDR2 FQGNSA. The CDR3 DNA is TGTGCCAGCAGCCGAACTATTACGTTCTCTGGAAACACCATATATTCT. It encodes CASSRTITFSGNTIYS.

This clonotype showed up many times. The chain recombines TRBV7-8 with TRBJ1-5, with TRBD1 matching 7 bases. V lost 1 base, J lost 0 bases, and 9 bases stayed unmatched. Germline assignment: CDR1 SGHVS and CDR2 FQNEAQ. The CDR3 covers 18 residues. This CDR3 reads CASSLGTGIVGSNQPQHF. In DNA, the CDR3 is TGTGCCAGCAGCTTAGGGACAGGTATAGTGGGTAGCAATCAGCCCCAGCATTTT.

This clonotype was detected many times. The chain links TRBV20-1 to TRBJ1-2, with TRBD1 as a possible D gene (6 bases). Germline CDR1 is DFQATT and CDR2 is SNEGSKA (reference sequence). V lost 5 bases, J lost 3 bases, and 25 bases lay in between. This CDR3 region has 17 residues. CDR3 DNA: TGCAGTGCTGCCCCCATCTTAACAGGGACCCAGGACTATGGCTACACCTTC. Translating it yields CSAAPILTGTQDYGYTF.

This chain connects TRBV6-1 to TRBJ1-2; TRBD1 aligns across 9 bases. Germline lookup yields CDR1 MNHNS and CDR2 SASEGT. CDR3 length: 13 amino acids. V lost 6 bases to trimming and J lost 7 bases; unmatched junction nucleotides: 6. The CDR3 DNA reads as TGTGCCAGCAGCCCGGGACAGGGTACTGGCTACACCTTC. This translates into CASSPGQGTGYTF.

This clonotype was observed many times. The J gene is TRBJ1-2, the V gene TRBV24-1; TRBD1 agrees at 7 bases. The germline CDR1 and CDR2 sequences are KGHDR and SFDVKD. The J segment lost 6 bases and the V segment lost 3 bases, leaving 12 bases of the junction unmatched. The CDR3 contains 16 residues. CDR3 sequence: CATSDAGRPGGDGYTF. In DNA, the CDR3 is TGTGCCACCAGTGATGCCGGACGGCCAGGGGGTGATGGCTACACCTTC.

This clonotype was counted once. The chain couples TRBV11-2 to TRBJ2-3; TRBD1 is a possible D gene (5 bases). The CDR3 sequence is 13 residues long. V shed 8 bases and J shed 6 bases, with 15 bases lying between them. Looked up from germline, CDR1 is SGHAT and CDR2 is FQNNGV. The CDR3 spells CASRDPKGDTQYF. In nucleotides, the CDR3 is TGTGCCAGCCGCGACCCTAAGGGGGATACGCAGTATTTT. The whole variable domain, filled in from reference TRBV11-2 and TRBJ2-3, reads EAGVAQSPRYKIIEKRQSVAFWCNPISGHATLYWYQQILGQGPKLLIQFQNNGVVDDSQLPKDRFSAERLKGVDSTLKIQPAKLEDSAVYLCASRDPKGDTQYFGPGTRLTVL.

This clonotype has just a few counts. The chain uses TRBV5-6 and TRBJ2-7; D perhaps matches TRBD2 (5 bases). This CDR3 spans 13 amino acids. The V gene lost 4 bases and the J gene lost 5 bases, with 13 bases spanning the gap. Germline CDR1 and CDR2: SGHDT and YYEEEE. CDR3 region: CASSLAGKHEQYF. The CDR3 nucleotides are TGTGCCAGCAGCCTTGCCGGGAAGCACGAGCAGTACTTC.

V is TRBV12-3 or TRBV12-4 and J is TRBJ1-1; tentatively, D is TRBD1 (6 bases). There are 12 residues in the CDR3. V lost 5 bases, J lost 11 bases, and 15 bases lay in between. The CDR3 loop is CASSVSQGEAFF. CDR3 nucleotide sequence: TGTGCCAGCAGTGTATCACAGGGAGAGGCTTTCTTT.

For this clonotype: The CDR3 carries no conserved terminal phenylalanine or tryptophan, so it likely arises from a read error. The chain has TRBV20-1 and TRBJ1-2, with a possible D match to TRBD1 (6 bases). V lost 6 bases and J 4 bases, leaving 21 bases between the germline ends. This CDR3 is 15 amino acids long. CDR1 and CDR2 from the germline V gene are DFQATT and SNEGSKA (reference sequence). The CDR3 DNA reads TGCAGTGCCCCGCGGGGGGGGCGAAAAATCTATGGCTACACCCTC. This translates into CSAPRGGRKIYGYTL.

The chain links TRBV7-8 to TRBJ2-5; 9 nucleotides line up with TRBD1. The germline V gene encodes CDR1 SGHVS and CDR2 FQNEAQ. The CDR3 totals 15 residues. V shed 5 bases and J 4 bases; nucleotides not matched to a gene: 8. The CDR3 coding sequence is TGTGCCAGCAGCCATAATCGACAGGGGGGAGAGACCCAGTACTTC. Protein product: CASSHNRQGGETQYF.

The chain has TRBV7-2 and TRBJ2-7; D not certain. The length of the CDR3 is 14 residues. The germline CDR1 and CDR2 sequences are SGHTA and FQGNSA. V lost 1 base, J lost 0 bases, and 7 bases lay in between. The CDR3 protein is CASSLDGRSYEQYF. CDR3 bases: TGTGCCAGCAGCTTAGATGGACGCTCCTACGAGCAGTACTTC.

The V and J genes are TRBV5-1 and TRBJ1-6; TRBD1 matches 7 bases. The CDR3 loop spans 15 amino acids. With V trimmed by 8 bases and J by 8 bases, 13 bases remained unmatched. Germline CDR1 reads SGHRS; CDR2 reads YFSETQ. The CDR3, as DNA: TGCGCCAGTAGCGTACCGACAGGGAGGGATTCACCCCTCCACTTT. Protein product: CASSVPTGRDSPLHF.

This clonotype occurred many times. V and J are TRBV4-2 and TRBJ2-5, with 8 nucleotides matching TRBD2. V dropped 0 bases and J dropped 5; count of bases not matched to a gene: 11. This CDR3 spans 17 amino acids. Germline CDR1 reads LGHNA; CDR2 reads YNFKEQ. Here the CDR3 DNA reads TGTGCCAGCAGCCAAGATTCTCCTTTAGCGGGGAGGGAGACCCAGTACTTC. The encoded protein is CASSQDSPLAGRETQYF.

The chain couples TRBV20-1 to TRBJ2-5, with D possibly being TRBD1 or TRBD2 (5 bases each). The ends were cut back, 6 bases at V and 3 bases at J, with 11 bases in the middle. Germline CDR1 is DFQATT and CDR2 is SNEGSKA (reference sequence). The CDR3 spans 12 residues. The CDR3, as DNA: TGCAGTGCCACGGGGACCAAAGAGACCCAGTACTTC. Encoded protein: CSATGTKETQYF.